The 10 T cell receptor beta chains listed next were all sequenced from one sample in a study of shared clonotypes between healthy human individuals. Measured with immunoSEQ multiplex PCR; TCRdb has only the in-frame clones, and not every one. Seen here are 2.3 million or so clones, approximately 95% observed once, and the top ten hold 0.39%. The sample comprised naive CD4+ T cells from PBMCs. Documented subset: CD45RA+ positively selected. Receptors were obtained from a man younger than 35 in good health. Some clones in this sample may be carry-over from other donors' samples.

V gene TRBV14 combines with J gene TRBJ2-5; D is uncertain. The CDR3 is made up of 15 amino acids. CDR1 and CDR2 (germline): SGHDN, FVKESK. V shed 2 bases and J shed 3 bases, with 13 bases lying between them. CDR3 in amino acids: CASSQYPRAKETQYF. CDR3 coding DNA: TGTGCCAGCAGCCAATACCCCCGGGCCAAAGAGACCCAGTACTTC.

V usage is TRBV27 and J usage is TRBJ2-7; 11 bases fit TRBD2. J lost 5 bases, V lost 5 bases, and 14 bases had no gene match. This CDR3 contains 17 residues. The germline CDR1 and CDR2 sequences are MNHEY and SMNVEV (reference sequence). The CDR3 protein is CASSPRRILAGAHEQYF. The CDR3 bases are TGTGCCAGCAGTCCAAGACGAATACTAGCGGGAGCACACGAGCAGTACTTC.

The gene calls are TRBV5-1 and TRBJ2-7; TRBD1 is a possible D gene (8 bases). This CDR3 region has 15 residues. V lost 1 base and J lost 3, with 14 bases in between. Germline CDR1 is SGHRS and CDR2 is YFSETQ. In DNA, the CDR3 is TGCGCCAGCAGCTTGCCGACAGGGGAGGGCTACGAGCAGTACTTC. Amino acid sequence: CASSLPTGEGYEQYF.

The chain recombines TRBV25-1 with TRBJ1-2; no reliable D call. The CDR3 contains 15 residues. Germline V gives CDR1 MGHDK, CDR2 SYGVNS. V was shortened by 4 bases and J by 8 bases, with 20 bases between the two germline ends. The CDR3 DNA follows: TGTGCCAGCAGTGGCTCCAACGTAGGGAGTCGCGGCTACACCTTC. Its translation: CASSGSNVGSRGYTF.

The V gene is TRBV5-1, the J gene TRBJ1-3; tentatively, D is TRBD1 (6 bases). V was trimmed by 7 bases and J by 0 bases, leaving 11 bases between them. Germline V CDR1 and CDR2: SGHRS, YFSETQ. CDR3 length equals 14 residues. The CDR3, as DNA: TGCGCCAGCGGCCAGGGGAACTCTGGAAACACCATATATTTT. Translating gives CASGQGNSGNTIYF.

J is TRBJ2-4 and V is TRBV4-3; D unclear. V was shortened by 2 bases and J by 0 bases, with 8 bases between the two germline ends. Looked up from germline, CDR1 is LGHNA and CDR2 is YSLEER. CDR3 length: 15 residues. CDR3 sequence: CASSQYVLAKNIQYF. The CDR3 DNA sequence: TGCGCCAGCAGCCAATACGTGCTAGCCAAAAACATTCAGTACTTC.

Remarks on this clone: This same CDR3 is encoded by further DNA sequences in the sample. This chain links TRBV2 with TRBJ2-7, with D hard to call. Trimming removed 1 base at V and 3 bases at J, with 4 bases between. This CDR3 comprises 12 residues. The V gene's germline CDR1 is SNHLY and CDR2 FYNNEI. The CDR3 sequence is CASSEEVYEQYF. The CDR3 DNA sequence: TGTGCCAGCAGTGAAGAGGTCTACGAGCAGTACTTC. The full variable domain, in which reference TRBV2 and TRBJ2-7 provide the parts outside the CDR3, is EPEVTQTPSHQVTQMGQEVILRCVPISNHLYFYWYRQILGQKVEFLVSFYNNEISEKSEIFDDQFSVERPDGSNFTLKIRSTKLEDSAMYFCASSEEVYEQYFGPGTRLTVT.

This clone occurred once. V and J are TRBV19 and TRBJ1-2, with D possibly TRBD1 on 5 matching bases. The CDR3 has 17 amino acids. Trimming shortened V by 2 bases and J by 2 bases, and 18 bases separated the two germline ends. Germline loops: CDR1 LNHDA, CDR2 SQIVND (reference sequence). Here the CDR3 reads CASSILGEPAINYGYTF. In nucleotides, the CDR3 is TGTGCCAGTAGTATATTGGGGGAACCGGCCATCAACTATGGCTACACCTTC.

The chain recombines TRBV29-1 with TRBJ2-7; 12 positions match TRBD2. There are 13 residues in the CDR3. The ends lost 6 bases at V and 4 bases at J; junction bases unmatched: 4. Germline CDR1 and CDR2: SQVTM and ANQGSEA. The DNA for the CDR3 is TGCAGCGTCGCGACTAGCGGGAGTTACGAGCAGTACTTC. Residues: CSVATSGSYEQYF.

The gene calls are TRBV5-4 and TRBJ2-5, with 8 positions matching TRBD2. Germline assignment: CDR1 SGHNT and CDR2 YYREEE (reference sequence). The CDR3 is 15 residues long. V lost 3 bases to trimming and J lost 5 bases; unmatched junction nucleotides: 9. The CDR3, as DNA: TGTGCCAGCAGCTCTGCCGGGACTAGGGTTGAGACCCAGTACTTC. This sequence encodes CASSSAGTRVETQYF. Using reference TRBV5-4 and TRBJ2-5 for the parts outside the CDR3, the full variable domain is ETGVTQSPTHLIKTRGQQVTLRCSSQSGHNTVSWYQQALGQGPQFIFQYYREEENGRGNFPPRFSGLQFPNYSSELNVNALELDDSALYLCASSSAGTRVETQYFGPGTRLLVL.